These T cell receptor beta chains were read from a single sample in a study of tumor-infiltrating lymphocytes in localized non-small cell lung cancer. Here immunoSEQ multiplex PCR was the method, and the copy in TCRdb shows in-frame clones only, minus some. Of about 18,000 clones listed, 65% to 85% are singletons. Sequenced input: lung tumor tissue. These receptors were obtained from a human donor with non-small cell lung cancer. Both conserved end residues are part of each CDR3. The D gene is left open where the match is weak. The listing skips clone size in some rows; elsewhere it reads once, few, many or a size class.

NA	TRBV12-2	TRBJ2-7	NA	CASRLVVTMVYEQYF	TGTGCAAGTCGCTTAGTGGTGACAATGGTCTACGAGCAGTACTTC
NA	TRBV29-1	TRBJ2-1	NA	CSVGRAGHNEQFF	TGCAGCGTTGGGCGAGCGGGTCACAATGAGCAGTTCTTC
NA	TRBV15	TRBJ1-1	NA	CATSRDPGAWNTEAFF	TGTGCCACCAGCAGAGATCCGGGGGCTTGGAACACTGAAGCTTTCTTT
TRBD1	TRBV6-5	TRBJ2-3	NA	CASSYSGTVNTDTQYF	TGTGCCAGCAGTTACTCAGGGACAGTTAACACAGATACGCAGTATTTT
NA	TRBV7-8	TRBJ1-2	once	CASSAKASGEFNYGYTF	TGTGCCAGCAGCGCGAAGGCGTCGGGGGAGTTTAACTATGGCTACACCTTC
NA	TRBV6-6	TRBJ1-4	NA	CASSYLVLPDEKLFF	TGTGCCAGCAGTTACTTGGTCCTCCCTGATGAAAAACTGTTTTTT
TRBD1	TRBV5-1	TRBJ1-2	medium-sized	CASSPGQGNYGYTF	TGCGCCAGCAGCCCGGGACAGGGGAACTATGGCTACACCTTC
NA	TRBV5-6	TRBJ1-1	few	CASSPRRMNTEAFF	TGTGCCAGCAGTCCCAGGAGAATGAACACTGAAGCTTTCTTT
NA	TRBV4-2	TRBJ1-1	NA	CASSQVVVSTSGGPEAFF	TGTGCCAGCAGCCAAGTGGTTGTCTCAACCTCAGGAGGGCCTGAAGCTTTCTTT
TRBD1	TRBV11-1	TRBJ1-1	NA	CASSLKVTGDTEAFF	TGTGCCAGCAGCTTAAAGGTGACAGGGGACACTGAAGCTTTCTTT
TRBD1	TRBV4-3	TRBJ1-1	NA	CASSQTGTGYTEAFF	TGCGCCAGCAGCCAAACCGGGACAGGGTACACTGAAGCTTTCTTT
NA	TRBV30	TRBJ2-5	NA	CAWSQELAQYF	TGTGCCTGGTCGCAGGAGCTGGCCCAGTACTTC
NA	TRBV5-6	TRBJ2-6	NA	CASSFGVSGANVLTF	TGTGCCAGCAGCTTCGGCGTCTCTGGGGCCAACGTCCTGACTTTC
NA	TRBV2	TRBJ1-2	NA	CASRNEPGPMSSAF	TGTGCCAGCAGGAATGAACCGGGACCTATGTCGTCCGCCTTC
TRBD2	TRBV19	TRBJ2-1	few	CASSIRAGGYNEQFF	TGTGCCAGTAGTATTAGAGCGGGAGGCTACAATGAGCAGTTCTTC
NA	TRBV7-2	TRBJ1-1	NA	CASSLELFRLNTEAFF	TGTGCCAGCAGCTTGGAACTATTTAGGCTGAACACTGAAGCTTTCTTT
NA	TRBV7-2	TRBJ2-2	NA	CASSLIRNTGELFF	TGTGCCAGCAGCTTAATCAGGAACACCGGGGAGCTGTTTTTT
NA	TRBV7-2	TRBJ2-3	NA	CASSPGGPGTDTQYF	TGTGCCAGCAGCCCAGGGGGGCCGGGTACAGATACGCAGTATTTT
NA	TRBV10-3	TRBJ1-2	NA	CAISGRTVTLNYGYTF	TGTGCCATCAGTGGGAGGACAGTAACTCTTAACTATGGCTACACCTTC
TRBD1	TRBV27	TRBJ2-7	NA	CASSFSDRLEQYF	TGTGCCAGCAGTTTCTCGGACAGGCTCGAGCAGTACTTC
NA	TRBV7-9	TRBJ1-1	few	CASSLEGRRRAFF	TGTGCCAGCAGCTTAGAAGGCCGGAGGAGGGCTTTCTTT
TRBD2	TRBV6-1	TRBJ2-7	NA	CASSAGREVGEQYF	TGTGCCAGCAGTGCCGGGCGGGAGGTTGGCGAGCAGTACTTC
NA	TRBV5-6	TRBJ1-2	NA	CASRNTGYGYTF	TGTGCCAGCAGGAATACAGGGTATGGCTACACCTTC
NA	TRBV6-9	TRBJ1-4	NA	CASRPGRTNEKLFF	TGTGCCAGCAGGCCCGGGAGGACTAATGAAAAACTGTTTTTT
TRBD1	TRBV11-2	TRBJ2-3	NA	CASSSGQVTDTQYF	TGTGCCAGCAGCTCCGGACAGGTCACAGATACGCAGTATTTT
TRBD2	TRBV30	TRBJ2-1	NA	CAWSVLRAGARYNEQFF	TGTGCCTGGAGTGTACTAAGGGCGGGAGCGAGGTACAATGAGCAGTTCTTC
NA	TRBV18	TRBJ1-1	NA	CASSSAGDTEAFF	TGTGCCAGCTCATCCGCAGGTGACACTGAAGCTTTCTTT
TRBD2	TRBV18	TRBJ2-3	NA	CASSPPLAGRYADTQYF	TGTGCCAGCTCACCACCGTTAGCGGGAAGGTATGCAGATACGCAGTATTTT
TRBD2	TRBV14	TRBJ2-7	NA	CASSQRTSGGVQYF	TGTGCCAGCAGCCAGCGTACTAGCGGGGGGGTTCAGTACTTC
NA	TRBV7-6	TRBJ1-2	NA	CASRPRAGAGGYTF	TGTGCCAGCAGGCCCCGAGCGGGGGCGGGTGGCTACACCTTC
NA	TRBV7-9	TRBJ1-4	NA	CASSHQGTNEKLFF	TGTGCCAGCAGCCATCAGGGGACTAATGAAAAACTGTTTTTT
TRBD1	TRBV6-1	TRBJ1-2	medium-sized	CASSEGTGIGYTF	TGTGCCAGCAGTGAGGGGACAGGGATTGGCTACACCTTC
TRBD1	TRBV6-5	TRBJ2-7	few	CASSYGTGGYEQYF	TGTGCCAGCAGTTACGGGACAGGGGGCTACGAGCAGTACTTC
NA	TRBV9	TRBJ1-2	NA	CASSPQQGSYGYTF	TGTGCCAGCAGCCCCCAGCAGGGGAGCTATGGCTACACCTTC
TRBD2	TRBV11-2	TRBJ2-4	NA	CASSFWGRAVKNIQYF	TGTGCCAGCAGCTTTTGGGGGAGGGCCGTCAAAAACATTCAGTACTTC
NA	TRBV2	TRBJ2-3	few	CASSEGGSTDTQYF	TGTGCCAGCAGTGAAGGGGGTAGCACAGATACGCAGTATTTT
NA	TRBV7-8	TRBJ2-7	few	CASSFKQRGYSYEQYF	TGTGCCAGCAGCTTCAAGCAGCGTGGTTACTCCTACGAGCAGTACTTC
TRBD1	TRBV10-3	TRBJ2-2	NA	CAISDRQGYGELFF	TGTGCCATCAGTGATAGACAGGGGTACGGGGAGCTGTTTTTT
TRBD1	TRBV6-5	TRBJ1-2	NA	CATSTGGLSRHGYTF	TGTGCCACTTCGACAGGGGGCTTAAGTCGGCATGGCTACACCTTC
NA	TRBV7-3	TRBJ1-4	few	CASSSMRGEKLFF	TGTGCCAGCAGCTCGATGAGGGGGGAAAAACTGTTTTTT
NA	TRBV5-1	TRBJ1-5	NA	CASSTGTDDSNQPQHF	TGCGCCAGCAGTACCGGGACGGATGATAGCAATCAGCCCCAGCATTTT
NA	TRBV7-3	TRBJ1-1	NA	CASSFSGAHTEAFF	TGTGCCAGCAGCTTTTCAGGGGCCCACACTGAAGCTTTCTTT
TRBD1	TRBV9	TRBJ1-5	few	CASSDRTGLDQPQHF	TGTGCCAGCAGCGACCGGACAGGGTTGGATCAGCCCCAGCATTTT
NA	TRBV20-1	TRBJ1-5	once	CSASPDQPQHF	TGCAGTGCTAGTCCCGATCAGCCCCAGCATTTT
TRBD1	TRBV28	TRBJ2-7	NA	CASSLPRDSTYEQYF	TGTGCCAGCAGTTTACCCCGGGACAGCACCTACGAGCAGTACTTC
NA	TRBV6-5	TRBJ1-6	NA	CASSYFAGTKGSPLHF	TGTGCCAGCAGTTACTTTGCTGGGACAAAAGGATCACCCCTCCACTTT
NA	TRBV9	TRBJ1-3	NA	CASSVDSTSGNTIYF	TGTGCCAGCAGCGTAGACAGCACCTCTGGAAACACCATATATTTT
TRBD1	TRBV5-5	TRBJ1-5	NA	CASSLGTGFLGNQPQHF	TGTGCCAGCAGCTTAGGGACAGGGTTTCTCGGCAATCAGCCCCAGCATTTT
TRBD1	TRBV23-1	TRBJ2-1	NA	CASSRNRGHGNEQFF	TGCGCCAGCAGTCGTAACAGGGGGCATGGGAATGAGCAGTTCTTC
NA	TRBV29-1	TRBJ1-4	NA	CSGSKQGGEKLFF	TGCAGCGGCTCAAAACAGGGAGGTGAAAAACTGTTTTTT
NA	TRBV7-2	TRBJ1-1	once	CASSPGYGNTEAFF	TGTGCCAGCAGCCCAGGATACGGGAACACTGAAGCTTTCTTT
TRBD1	TRBV19	TRBJ1-4	NA	CASSIVSAGGGEKLFF	TGTGCCAGTAGTATAGTTTCGGCAGGGGGAGGTGAAAAACTGTTTTTT
NA	TRBV28	TRBJ2-2	NA	CASSLARHWNTGELFF	TGTGCCAGCAGTTTGGCTCGACATTGGAACACCGGGGAGCTGTTTTTT
TRBD2	TRBV12-5	TRBJ2-7	NA	CASGPGLGSTEQYF	TGTGCTAGTGGTCCGGGACTAGGAAGTACCGAGCAGTACTTC
TRBD1	TRBV5-1	TRBJ1-1	NA	CASSLAGIDRGLAEAFF	TGCGCCAGCAGCTTGGCTGGTATAGACAGGGGGCTCGCTGAAGCTTTCTTT
NA	TRBV2	TRBJ2-3	NA	CASTTTGVFTDTQYF	TGTGCCAGTACCACCACCGGAGTTTTCACAGATACGCAGTATTTT
NA	TRBV9	TRBJ2-2	NA	CASSVRPGRYTGELFF	TGTGCCAGCAGCGTCCGGCCAGGGCGATACACCGGGGAGCTGTTTTTT
NA	TRBV7-3	TRBJ2-5	NA	CASSRTGGPKETQYF	TGTGCCAGCAGCCGGACTGGGGGTCCCAAAGAGACCCAGTACTTC